This T cell receptor beta chain was profiled in a study of cytomegalovirus exposure and HLA in healthy donors. The V and J ends lost 6 bases and 5 bases respectively, with 10 bases between them. The germline CDR1 and CDR2 sequences are MNHNS and SASEGT. The length of the CDR3 is 12 residues. Amplification used 60 Vbeta primers and 13 Jbeta primers. Measured with immunoSEQ multiplex PCR; TCRdb has only the in-frame clones, and not every one. Among some 200,000 clones, under 80% were seen once, and the ten largest hold 0.22%. Details on this clone: Its target is not known.

The study's findings and limits: Within the data, a cluster of highly shared sequence variants was likely a sequencing artifact. The authors enumerated 150 to 200 TCR beta chains as linked to cytomegalovirus. In vitro confirmation showed a few CMV-associated chains to be CMV antigen specific. Reported results showed that the classifier diagnosed cytomegalovirus status with high specificity and sensitivity.

The chain links TRBV6-1 to TRBJ2-5; D might be TRBD2 (6 bases). This TCR was sampled from a girl between 2 and 10 years old in good health and CMV-seronegative. The sample taken for sequencing was PBMCs. For the CDR3, the DNA is TGTGCCAGCAGAACTAGCCTCGAGACCCAGTACTTC. Its protein is CASRTSLETQYF.